One and the same sample provided the 4 T cell receptor beta chains below, sequenced in a study of blood T cell repertoires in COVID-19. TCRdb keeps only in-frame clones here, not all; method: immunoSEQ multiplex PCR. The table includes more than 100,000 clones, 84% detected once. The specimen was peripheral blood. These receptors all stem from a human donor in a cohort sampled during active COVID-19.

In DNA, the CDR3 is TGCGCCAGCAGTGAGGAACACCTTGAAAAACTGTTTTTT. Translating gives CASSEEHLEKLFF. The gene calls are TRBV10-2 and TRBJ1-4; D call uncertain. Trimming shortened V by 2 bases and J by 7 bases, and 8 bases separated the two germline ends. The CDR3 totals 13 residues. Germline V gene sequence: CDR1 WSHSY, CDR2 SAAADI.

The chain links TRBV2 to TRBJ1-1; possible D gene TRBD1, 5 bases. Germline loops: CDR1 SNHLY, CDR2 FYNNEI. Trimming removed 5 bases from V and 8 bases from J, with 12 bases in between. The CDR3 totals 12 residues. As DNA, the CDR3 is TGTGCCAGCAGTTTTCAGGGTTCGGAAGCTTTCTTT. This encodes CASSFQGSEAFF.

The chain uses TRBV5-1 and TRBJ1-2; D ambiguous. Germline CDR1 and CDR2: SGHRS and YFSETQ. The CDR3 length is 15 residues. V dropped 4 bases and J dropped 3 bases, with 16 bases sitting between them. This CDR3 reads CASSALSLGYYGYTF. The CDR3 DNA sequence: TGCGCCAGCAGCGCCTTAAGTCTCGGTTACTATGGCTACACCTTC.

This chain connects TRBV10-3 to TRBJ1-1; 8 positions agree with TRBD1. Germline V gene data show CDR1 as ENHRY and CDR2 as SYGVKD. V lost 3 bases and J lost 0; bases outside the gene matches: 6. This CDR3 region has 16 residues. The CDR3 DNA follows: TGTGCCATCAGTGAACCGGGACAGGTTATGAACACTGAAGCTTTCTTT. Translation: CAISEPGQVMNTEAFF.